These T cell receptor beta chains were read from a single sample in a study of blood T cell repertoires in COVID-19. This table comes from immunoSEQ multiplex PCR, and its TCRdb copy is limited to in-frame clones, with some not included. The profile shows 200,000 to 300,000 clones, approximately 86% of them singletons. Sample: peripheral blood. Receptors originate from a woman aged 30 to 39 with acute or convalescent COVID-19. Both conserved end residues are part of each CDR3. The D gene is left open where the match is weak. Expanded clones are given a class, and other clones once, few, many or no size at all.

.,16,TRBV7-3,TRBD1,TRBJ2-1,CASSDRGPMFYNEQFF,TGTGCCAGCAGCGACAGGGGGCCTATGTTCTACAATGAGCAGTTCTTC
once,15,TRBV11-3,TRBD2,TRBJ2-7,CASSFGLAGAGEQYF,TGTGCCAGCAGCTTCGGACTAGCGGGAGCGGGGGAGCAGTACTTC
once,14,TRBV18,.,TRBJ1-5,CASSPVGLNQPQHF,TGTGCCAGCTCCCCGGTCGGACTAAATCAGCCCCAGCATTTT
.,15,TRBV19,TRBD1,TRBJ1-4,CASRKPGQGDEKLFF,TGTGCCAGTAGAAAGCCGGGACAGGGGGATGAAAAACTGTTTTTT
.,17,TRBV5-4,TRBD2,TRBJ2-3,CASSRAPSGRVTDTQYF,TGTGCCAGCAGCCGCGCGCCTAGCGGGAGGGTGACAGATACGCAGTATTTT
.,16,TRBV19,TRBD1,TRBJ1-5,CASSTRDRVLGQPQHF,TGTGCCAGTAGTACCCGGGACAGGGTGTTAGGTCAGCCCCAGCATTTT
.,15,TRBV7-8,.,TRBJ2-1,CASSPPGLSYNEQFF,TGTGCCAGCAGCCCTCCGGGACTCTCCTACAATGAGCAGTTCTTC
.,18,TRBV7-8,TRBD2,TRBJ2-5,CASSLELTSGSVQETQYF,TGTGCCAGCAGCTTAGAGTTGACTAGCGGGAGTGTCCAAGAGACCCAGTACTTC
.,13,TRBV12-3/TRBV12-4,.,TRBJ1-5,CASSYGRSQPQHF,TGTGCCAGCAGTTACGGGAGAAGTCAGCCCCAGCATTTT
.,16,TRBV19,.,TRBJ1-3,CASSPRDTYSGNTIYF,TGTGCCAGTAGTCCCCGGGACACGTACTCTGGAAACACCATATATTTT
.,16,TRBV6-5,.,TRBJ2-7,CASSYSNTDEAYEQYF,TGTGCCAGCAGTTACTCGAATACCGACGAGGCCTACGAGCAGTACTTC
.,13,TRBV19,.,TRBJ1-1,CASSMGGPTEAFF,TGTGCCAGTAGTATGGGGGGTCCCACTGAAGCTTTCTTT
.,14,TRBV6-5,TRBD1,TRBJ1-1,CASSTRQGLAEAFF,TGTGCCAGCAGTACTCGACAGGGGTTGGCTGAAGCTTTCTTT
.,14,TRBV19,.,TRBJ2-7,CASTDWGRPYEQYF,TGTGCCAGTACAGACTGGGGCAGGCCCTACGAGCAGTACTTC
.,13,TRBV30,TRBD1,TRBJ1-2,CAWSRDRGYGYTF,TGTGCCTGGAGCCGGGACAGGGGTTATGGCTACACCTTC
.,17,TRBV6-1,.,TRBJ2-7,CASRDRLGSGPSYEQYF,TGTGCCAGCCGTGACCGACTCGGAAGCGGTCCCAGTTACGAGCAGTACTTC
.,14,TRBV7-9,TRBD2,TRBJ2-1,CASTLAGAGNEQFF,TGTGCCAGCACGTTAGCGGGAGCGGGTAATGAGCAGTTCTTC
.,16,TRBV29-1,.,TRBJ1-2,CSVVSPFSSERRGYTF,TGCAGCGTTGTCAGCCCGTTTTCGTCGGAGAGACGGGGCTACACCTTC
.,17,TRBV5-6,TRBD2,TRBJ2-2,CASSSRLAGRGVGELFF,TGTGCCAGCAGCTCCCGACTAGCGGGTCGGGGGGTCGGGGAGCTGTTTTTT
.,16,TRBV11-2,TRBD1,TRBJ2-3,CASSPTTGGSGDTQYF,TGTGCCAGCAGCCCGACGACAGGGGGCTCGGGGGATACGCAGTATTTT
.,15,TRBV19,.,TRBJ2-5,CASSRVGAREETQYF,TGTGCCAGTAGTAGAGTGGGGGCAAGGGAAGAGACCCAGTACTTC
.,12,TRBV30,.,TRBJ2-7,CACRGGTYEQYF,TGTGCCTGTAGGGGTGGGACCTACGAGCAGTACTTC
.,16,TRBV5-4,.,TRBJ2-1,CASSLVRDVSYNEQFF,TGTGCCAGCAGCTTGGTGCGGGACGTGTCCTACAATGAGCAGTTCTTC
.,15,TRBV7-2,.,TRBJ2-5,CASSPVGGRFETQYF,TGTGCCAGCAGTCCCGTGGGTGGGAGGTTTGAGACCCAGTACTTC
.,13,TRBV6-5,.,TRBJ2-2,CASSRSNTGELFF,TGTGCCAGCAGCCGTTCGAACACCGGGGAGCTGTTTTTT
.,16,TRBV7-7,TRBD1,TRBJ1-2,CASSPVGQGRNYGYTF,TGTGCCAGCAGCCCAGTAGGACAGGGGCGTAACTATGGCTACACCTTC
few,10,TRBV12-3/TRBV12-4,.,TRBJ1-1,CASTEAEAFF,TGTGCCAGCACGGAGGCTGAAGCTTTCTTT
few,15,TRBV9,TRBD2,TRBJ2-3,CASTVGAGGSDTQYF,TGTGCCAGCACTGTCGGAGCGGGAGGTTCAGATACGCAGTATTTT
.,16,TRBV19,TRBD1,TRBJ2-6,CASSIRDRSGANVLTF,TGTGCCAGTAGTATAAGGGACAGGTCTGGGGCCAACGTCCTGACTTTC
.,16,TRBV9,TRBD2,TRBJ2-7,CASSAGVGTTIYEQYF,TGTGCCAGCAGCGCCGGGGTTGGGACTACAATTTACGAGCAGTACTTC
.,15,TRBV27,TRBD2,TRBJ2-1,CASSFGLAGYNEQFF,TGTGCCAGCAGTTTCGGGTTAGCGGGCTACAATGAGCAGTTCTTC
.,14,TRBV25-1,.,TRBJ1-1,CASSKDGKNTEAFF,TGTGCCAGCAGTAAGGACGGGAAGAACACTGAAGCTTTCTTT
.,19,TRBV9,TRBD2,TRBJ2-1,CASSFGTGVGTSGSNEQFF,TGTGCCAGCAGCTTCGGGACAGGGGTCGGGACTAGCGGGAGTAATGAGCAGTTCTTC
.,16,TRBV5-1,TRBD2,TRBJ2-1,CASSISGRLAYNEQFF,TGCGCCAGCAGCATTAGCGGGAGGCTTGCCTACAATGAGCAGTTCTTC